These 18 T cell receptor beta chains were all obtained from the same sample, sequenced in a study of TIL therapy for anti-PD-1-resistant metastatic lung cancer (dated by TCRdb to the early 2020s). Using bias-controlled multiplex PCR with the immunoSEQ v3 hsTCRB kit, the TCR beta CDR3 regions were amplified from genomic DNA. In TCRdb, the immuneACCESS table is reduced to in-frame sequences with V and J assigned. These tables do not hold every clone; where another copy was compared, an unresolved V gene accounts for under half, and the others remain unexplained. This sample is represented by some 60,000 clones; about 70% of them were singletons. 1.5% to 2% of the sample is held by the ten biggest clonotypes. The sample's time point label, in plain terms: pre-treatment sample, taken before nivolumab and TIL therapy. Sequenced material: blood, taken at baseline. The receptors here all came from a person aged 30 to 80 with non-small cell lung cancer.

The rearrangement links TRBV7-2 to TRBJ2-3, with unresolved D. CDR3 length equals 14 residues. V was pared by 0 bases and J by 1 base, with 5 bases between. Germline CDR1 reads SGHTA; CDR2 reads FQGNSA. The DNA of the CDR3 is TGTGCCAGCAGCTTAGCTGGCGGCACAGATACGCAGTATTTT. Residues: CASSLAGGTDTQYF.

This clone has only one observation. CDR3 DNA: TGTGCCAGCAGCGTAGTTTCGGCTAGCGGGAGTAATGAGCAGTTCTTC. Its protein is CASSVVSASGSNEQFF. V and J are TRBV9 and TRBJ2-1; 10 nucleotides align to TRBD2. CDR1 and CDR2 from the germline V gene are SGDLS and YYNGEE. The CDR3 runs to 16 residues. The J segment lost 7 bases and the V segment lost 0 bases, leaving 7 bases of the junction unmatched.

This chain uses TRBV7-2 with TRBJ2-7; TRBD2 matches 9 bases. The CDR3 length is 16 residues. V shed 5 bases, J shed 2 bases, and the junction held 10 bases outside the gene matches. Germline CDR1 is SGHTA and CDR2 is FQGNSA. CDR3 sequence reads: CASSQTALAGPYEQYF. The CDR3 DNA follows: TGTGCCAGCAGCCAAACGGCACTAGCGGGTCCCTACGAGCAGTACTTC.

The rearrangement uses TRBV7-8 and TRBJ2-7, with D maybe TRBD1 (5 bases). This CDR3 contains 16 residues. The ends were cut back, 1 base at V and 1 base at J, with 14 bases in the middle. CDR1 and CDR2 from the germline V gene are SGHVS and FQNEAQ. In DNA, the CDR3 is TGTGCCAGCAGCTTAGTATCGCCAGGGTGGTCCTACGAGCAGTACTTC. This codes for CASSLVSPGWSYEQYF.

This clone has just one count. This CDR3 reads CASSRDIHPRNQPQHF. CDR3 in DNA: TGTGCCAGCAGTAGGGACATCCACCCGCGTAATCAGCCCCAGCATTTT. This rearrangement joins TRBV2 to TRBJ1-5; TRBD1 might be the D (6 bases). This CDR3 contains 16 residues. Germline V gene sequence: CDR1 SNHLY, CDR2 FYNNEI. Trimming removed 5 bases from V and 4 bases from J, with 18 bases in between.

This clone is medium-sized by share. The chain employs TRBV4-3 and TRBJ1-2; 8 bases match TRBD1. The junction had 10 bases not matched to a gene; V was cut back by 2 bases and J by 8 bases. The CDR3 is made up of 15 amino acids. From germline, CDR1 is LGHNA and CDR2 YSLEER. The CDR3 loop is CASSQQTPGGGGYTF. CDR3 DNA sequence: TGCGCCAGCAGCCAACAAACGCCAGGGGGCGGCGGCTACACCTTC.

A few counts support this clone. The chain couples TRBV7-2 to TRBJ2-7; possibly TRBD1 for D (6 bases). The germline CDR1 and CDR2 sequences are SGHTA and FQGNSA. The ends were cut back, 5 bases at V and 0 bases at J, with 17 bases in the middle. The CDR3 is 16 residues long. CDR3 bases: TGTGCCAGCAGCCCCCGTTCCGGGACAAGCTCCTACGAGCAGTACTTC. It specifies CASSPRSGTSSYEQYF.

This chain uses TRBV28 with TRBJ2-3, with 11 bases fitting TRBD2. Germline V lookup: CDR1 MDHEN, CDR2 SYDVKM. With 4 bases clipped from V and 2 bases from J, the junction kept 8 bases outside the gene matches. The CDR3 runs to 17 residues. CDR3 sequence: CASSSPLGLADTDTQYF. CDR3 DNA: TGTGCCAGCAGTTCCCCCCTGGGACTAGCGGACACAGATACGCAGTATTTT.

V and J are TRBV4-2 and TRBJ1-4; D not resolved. Germline values: CDR1 LGHNA, CDR2 YNFKEQ. Trimming cost V 0 bases and J 7 bases, with 9 bases left between them. This CDR3 contains 14 residues. The DNA of the CDR3 is TGTGCCAGCAGCCAAGATGCAGAAAGTGAAAAACTGTTTTTT. Translation gives CASSQDAESEKLFF.

This clone appeared a few times. The V gene is TRBV7-8, the J gene TRBJ1-2, with 8 bases that match TRBD1. CDR1 is SGHVS and CDR2 is FQNEAQ in the germline V gene. The V gene end was trimmed by 5 bases and the J gene end by 1 base; junction bases not matched to a gene: 9. This CDR3 is 16 amino acids long. CDR3 sequence reads: CASSAKTGVDNYGYTF. CDR3 DNA sequence: TGTGCCAGCAGCGCGAAGACAGGGGTAGATAACTATGGCTACACCTTC.

This sequence joins TRBV4-1 and TRBJ2-3, with TRBD1 identical over 7 bases. Germline V gives CDR1 MGHRA, CDR2 YSYEKL. With 5 bases clipped from V and 4 bases from J, the junction kept 9 bases outside the gene matches. This CDR3 has 15 amino acids. CDR3 sequence: CASSSKKGGADTQYF. CDR3 nucleotide sequence: TGCGCCAGCAGCTCAAAGAAAGGGGGCGCAGATACGCAGTATTTT.

This chain links TRBV4-2 with TRBJ2-3; unclear D gene. Trimming left V 0 bases short and J 1 base short, with 17 bases between. Germline V gene sequence: CDR1 LGHNA, CDR2 YNFKEQ. The CDR3 runs to 18 residues. This CDR3 reads CASSQDLVDGRRTDTQYF. The CDR3, as DNA: TGTGCCAGCAGCCAAGATTTAGTAGACGGTAGACGCACAGATACGCAGTATTTT.

The rearrangement joins TRBV10-3 to TRBJ1-2; the match to TRBD1 covers 9 bases. V lost 6 bases and J lost 3; bases outside the gene matches: 2. Germline V gene lookup returns CDR1 ENHRY and CDR2 SYGVKD. There are 13 residues in the CDR3. Here the CDR3 reads CAIRDRGDYGYTF. The CDR3 DNA follows: TGTGCCATCAGGGACAGGGGTGACTATGGCTACACCTTC.

In DNA, the CDR3 is TGTGCCAGCAGGAGCCTCGGGACGGGACAAGAGACCCAGTACTTC. Protein sequence: CASRSLGTGQETQYF. This rearrangement joins TRBV27 to TRBJ2-5; D tentatively fits TRBD1 or TRBD2 (5 bases each). The germline CDR1 and CDR2 sequences are MNHEY and SMNVEV (reference sequence). V shed 6 bases and J shed 2 bases, with 16 bases lying between them. The CDR3 is 15 residues long.

The V and J genes are TRBV14 and TRBJ1-1; maybe TRBD1 (6 bases). V was trimmed by 4 bases and J by 1 base, leaving 13 bases between them. The CDR3 contains 15 residues. The V gene's germline CDR1 is SGHDN and CDR2 FVKESK. In nucleotides, the CDR3 is TGTGCCAGCAGCCCAGCGGGGGGACAGAACACTGAAGCTTTCTTT. It encodes CASSPAGGQNTEAFF.

V and J are TRBV4-2 and TRBJ2-1, with D perhaps assigned TRBD1 or TRBD2 (6 bases each). Trimming pared 7 bases from V and 7 bases from J, leaving 11 bases between. This CDR3 has 12 amino acids. Germline V gene lookup returns CDR1 LGHNA and CDR2 YNFKEQ. CDR3: CASTGGLNEQFF. CDR3 DNA: TGTGCCAGCACCGGGGGCCTGAATGAGCAGTTCTTC.

The chain couples TRBV7-9 to TRBJ2-1, with a weak D call TRBD2 (5 bases). Germline CDR1 is SEHNR and CDR2 is FQNEAQ (reference sequence). The germline V and J ends were trimmed by 1 base and 0 bases, with 10 bases remaining between them. This CDR3 comprises 16 residues. CDR3 nucleotide sequence: TGTGCCAGCAGCTTAGAGCGAGGGCCCTCCTACAATGAGCAGTTCTTC. This codes for CASSLERGPSYNEQFF.

This clone was seen just once. J is TRBJ2-1 and V is TRBV4-2, with TRBD2 as a possible D gene (7 bases). This CDR3 comprises 16 residues. Germline-derived CDR1 and CDR2 are LGHNA and YNFKEQ. Trimming removed 0 bases from V and 2 bases from J, with 11 bases in between. CDR3 sequence reads: CASSQEAGQAYNEQFF. The CDR3, as DNA: TGTGCCAGCAGCCAAGAAGCGGGACAAGCCTACAATGAGCAGTTCTTC.